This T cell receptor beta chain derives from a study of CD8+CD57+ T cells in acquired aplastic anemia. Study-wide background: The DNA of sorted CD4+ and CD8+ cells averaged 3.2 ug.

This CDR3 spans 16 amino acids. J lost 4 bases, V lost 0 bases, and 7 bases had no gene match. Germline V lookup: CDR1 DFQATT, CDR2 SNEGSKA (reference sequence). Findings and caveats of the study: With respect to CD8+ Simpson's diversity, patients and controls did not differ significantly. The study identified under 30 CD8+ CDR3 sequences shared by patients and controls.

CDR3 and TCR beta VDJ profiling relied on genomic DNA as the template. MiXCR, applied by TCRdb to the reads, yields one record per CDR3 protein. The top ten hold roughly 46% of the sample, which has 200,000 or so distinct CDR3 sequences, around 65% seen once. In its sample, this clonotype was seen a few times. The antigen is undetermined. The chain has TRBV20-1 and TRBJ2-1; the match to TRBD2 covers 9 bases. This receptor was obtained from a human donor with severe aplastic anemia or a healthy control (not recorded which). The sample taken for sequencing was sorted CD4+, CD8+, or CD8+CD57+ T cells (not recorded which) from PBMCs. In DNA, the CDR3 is TGCAGTGCTAGAGATGAAGGCGGGAGGGATTACAATGAGCAGTTCTTC. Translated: CSARDEGGRDYNEQFF.